These T cell receptor beta chains were read from a single sample in a study of CD8+ T cells in alopecia areata. Profiling relied on immunoSEQ multiplex PCR, and the TCRdb table lists in-frame clones only, not all of them. The profile covers 140,000 to 150,000 clones, with approximately 60% appearing a single time and 36% taken by the ten largest. The specimen was CD8+ T cells sorted from blood. These receptors came from a human donor in good health. Each CDR3 is given with its conserved first and last residue. A D gene is named only where the DNA matches it firmly. Rows give clone size only sometimes, using once, few, many, or a class for an expanded clone.

j_gene	abundance	v_gene	d_gene	CDR3nt	CDR3aa
TRBJ1-2	few	TRBV29-1	NA	TGCAGCGTTTCGGCCCAATCCAAAAACTATGGCTACACCTTC	CSVSAQSKNYGYTF
TRBJ2-2	once	TRBV11-2	NA	TGTGCCAGCAGCTTAGTTAGTGCCGGGGAGCTGTTTTTT	CASSLVSAGELFF
TRBJ2-7	NA	TRBV5-6	NA	TGTGCCAGCAGCCCGGCGAGCTTGGGAGAGCAGTACTTC	CASSPASLGEQYF
TRBJ1-1	NA	TRBV9	NA	TGTGCCAGCAGCGTACTATTGGGAGGCACTGAAGCTTTCTTT	CASSVLLGGTEAFF
TRBJ2-1	NA	TRBV14	NA	TGTGCCAGCAGCCGGTCCCGGTGGGGATACAATGAGCAGTTCTTC	CASSRSRWGYNEQFF
TRBJ1-3	NA	TRBV30	NA	TGTGCCTGGAGTGTACCCGGACGCAACTCGGGAAACACCATATATTTT	CAWSVPGRNSGNTIYF
TRBJ2-1	NA	TRBV28	TRBD1	TGTGCCAGCAGCCCGGCCGGGACAGTCGATGAGCAGTTCTTC	CASSPAGTVDEQFF
TRBJ1-2	NA	TRBV7-9	TRBD1	TGTGCCAGCAGCTCCTACAGGGGGCACAGCTATGGCTACACCTTC	CASSSYRGHSYGYTF
TRBJ2-5	NA	TRBV23-1	NA	TGCGCCAGCAGTCAATCTCGCGAGACCCAGTACTTC	CASSQSRETQYF
TRBJ1-1	NA	TRBV29-1	NA	TGCAGCGTTGTTGCAGGGGCCGCTGAAGCTTTCTTT	CSVVAGAAEAFF
TRBJ2-7	NA	TRBV6-6	TRBD2	TGTGCCAGCAGTCTTAGCGGGAGGGCCTACGAGCAGTACTTC	CASSLSGRAYEQYF
TRBJ2-3	NA	TRBV29-1	NA	TGCAGCGTTGTAGGAGGTGCAGATACGCAGTATTTT	CSVVGGADTQYF
TRBJ1-5	few	TRBV6-1	NA	TGTGCCAGCAGTGAAGGCCCGTCCCCCAATCAGCCCCAGCATTTT	CASSEGPSPNQPQHF
TRBJ2-1	NA	TRBV29-1	TRBD2	TGCAGCGTTGATCCCCGGACTAGCCTCAACAATGAGCAGTTCTTC	CSVDPRTSLNNEQFF
TRBJ2-3	NA	TRBV29-1	TRBD2	TGCAGCGTTGGTCCAGCGGGAGGCCCGATTCCCCGGGCAGATACGCAGTATTTT	CSVGPAGGPIPRADTQYF
TRBJ2-5	NA	TRBV15	NA	TGTGCCACCACCAGGGTAGGGGAGACCCAGTACTTC	CATTRVGETQYF
TRBJ2-7	NA	TRBV29-1	NA	TGCAGCGTTGTGGGGGAACACATCGAGCAGTACTTC	CSVVGEHIEQYF
TRBJ2-1	NA	TRBV9	NA	TGTGCCAGCACCGATTCCGGGACCCCCAATGAGCAGTTCTTC	CASTDSGTPNEQFF
TRBJ2-7	NA	TRBV7-9	NA	TGTGCCAGCAGCTTAGAGATAGCGGCCTACGAGCAGTACTTC	CASSLEIAAYEQYF
TRBJ2-5	NA	TRBV6-5	TRBD1	TGTGGAACCCGGGACAGCCAAGAGACCCAGTACTTC	CGTRDSQETQYF
TRBJ2-7	NA	TRBV7-9	NA	TGTGCCAGCAGCCTGGGATATGTCTACGAGCAGTACTTC	CASSLGYVYEQYF
TRBJ2-5	NA	TRBV6-1	TRBD1	TGTGCCAGCAGTGCAGACAGGGACGAGGGAGAGACCCAGTACTTC	CASSADRDEGETQYF
TRBJ2-4	NA	TRBV6-6	TRBD2	TGTGCCAGCAGTCCTAGCGGGAGGGACATTCAGTACTTC	CASSPSGRDIQYF
TRBJ2-7	NA	TRBV4-2	TRBD1	TGTGCCAGCAGCCAGGACAGGTCTCCTTCCTACGAGCAGTACTTC	CASSQDRSPSYEQYF
TRBJ2-7	few	TRBV14	TRBD2	TGTGCCAGCAGCCCCCCGGGACTAGCCACCGAGCAGTACTTC	CASSPPGLATEQYF
TRBJ2-7	NA	TRBV7-9	NA	TGTGCCAGCAGCTCTACGGGGGCCTACGAGCAGTACTTC	CASSSTGAYEQYF
TRBJ2-7	few	TRBV29-1	NA	NA	CSVVRAGRDSYEQYF
TRBJ2-3	few	TRBV7-3	TRBD1	TGTGCCAGCAGCTTAGAGGGGGCGACGCAGTATTTT	CASSLEGATQYF
TRBJ2-5	NA	TRBV30	TRBD2	TGTGCCTGGTCGGGACTAGCGGGAGTCGGATTGGAAGAGACCCAGTACTTC	CAWSGLAGVGLEETQYF
TRBJ1-4	NA	TRBV7-9	TRBD1	TGTGCCAGCAGTTTATCCGCGGGACAGGGCGAAGAAAAACTGTTTTTT	CASSLSAGQGEEKLFF
TRBJ2-1	NA	TRBV6-4	NA	TGTGCCAGCAGTCTTTATTTCGGCAATGAGCAGTTCTTC	CASSLYFGNEQFF
TRBJ2-7	NA	TRBV15	NA	TGTGCCACCAGCAGAGATCAAGGATGGCCCGAGCAGTACTTC	CATSRDQGWPEQYF
TRBJ2-7	NA	TRBV10-3	NA	TGTGCCATCAGTGGGGAAACTAGGGATGTCTACGAGCAGTACTTC	CAISGETRDVYEQYF
TRBJ2-5	NA	TRBV7-9	NA	TGTGCCAGCAGCTTAGCGGGAGCAACAGAGACCCAGTACTTC	CASSLAGATETQYF
TRBJ2-7	NA	TRBV7-6	NA	TGTGCCAGCAGCTCCACCTACGAGCAGTACTTC	CASSSTYEQYF
TRBJ2-7	few	TRBV29-1	TRBD1	TGCAGCGTTGAACTTTCCGCGGCGGGACAGGGCTACGAGCAGTACTTC	CSVELSAAGQGYEQYF
TRBJ2-5	NA	TRBV4-1	TRBD1	TGTGCCAGCAGCCAAGACGGACAGGGGGGCCAAGAGACCCAGTACTTC	CASSQDGQGGQETQYF
TRBJ2-1	few	TRBV4-1	NA	TGCGCCAGCAGCTGCACCGGTGGCAATGAGCAGTTCTTC	CASSCTGGNEQFF
TRBJ2-1	NA	TRBV5-6	NA	TGTGCCAGCAGCTTATTTAGCGGAGGCGATGAGCAGTTCTTC	CASSLFSGGDEQFF
TRBJ1-1	NA	TRBV15	NA	TGTGCCACCAGCAAGGCCACTGAAGCTTTCTTT	CATSKATEAFF
TRBJ2-7	NA	TRBV6-5	NA	TGTGCCAGCAGGGGTCGAAGCTCCTACGAGCAGTACTTC	CASRGRSSYEQYF
TRBJ2-1	NA	TRBV14	TRBD2	TGTGCCAGCAGCCATCTCGCGGGAGGACCCGATGAGCAGTTCTTC	CASSHLAGGPDEQFF
TRBJ2-7	NA	TRBV7-9	NA	TGTGCCAGCAGCTTAGCCGGACTCCACCCCTACGAGCAGTACTTC	CASSLAGLHPYEQYF
TRBJ1-5	NA	TRBV11-2	NA	TGTGCCAGCAGCTTAGACGGGGCGAGCAATCAGCCCCAGCATTTT	CASSLDGASNQPQHF
TRBJ1-1	NA	TRBV5-6	NA	TGTGCCAGCAGCTTGTATCAGATCTTGAACACTGAAGCTTTCTTT	CASSLYQILNTEAFF
TRBJ2-7	NA	TRBV7-9	NA	TGTGCCAGCAGCTTACCCGTGCTTAGCGAGCAGTACTTC	CASSLPVLSEQYF
TRBJ1-2	NA	TRBV2	NA	TGTGCCAGTCAGGGTAACTATGGCTACACCTTC	CASQGNYGYTF
TRBJ2-7	few	TRBV5-1	NA	TGCGCCAGCAGCGGGCACAGTCGGGGCTACGAGCAGTACTTC	CASSGHSRGYEQYF
TRBJ2-7	NA	TRBV6-1	NA	TGTGCCAGCAGGGCGGGTTACGAGCAGTACTTC	CASRAGYEQYF
TRBJ2-3	once	TRBV9	NA	TGTGCCAGCAGCGTAGGCGGGTTCACAGATACGCAGTATTTT	CASSVGGFTDTQYF
TRBJ2-2	NA	TRBV29-1	NA	TGCAGTATCATGACGAGCGGGGAGCTGTTTTTT	CSIMTSGELFF
TRBJ2-7	NA	TRBV20-1	NA	TGCAGTGCAAGACTAGCCTACGAGCAGTACTTC	CSARLAYEQYF